This T cell receptor (beta chain) was sequenced during a study of shared clonotypes between healthy human individuals. For the study at large: CD4 naive cells filled three plates per donor, CD4 memory three, CD8 naive two and CD8 memory one.

V was clipped by 5 bases and J by 7 bases; unmatched bases: 6. Germline CDR1 SEHNR, CDR2 FQNEAQ (reference sequence). The CDR3 has 15 residues. A single count supports this clone. In the naive CD8 group, cells lacked CD45RO and were positively selected for CCR7, so terminally differentiated effector memory CD45RA+ cells were left out. Those who donated were healthy HIV-negative adults, with no recent acute infections or vaccinations reported. Clones were sequenced by immunoSEQ multiplex PCR, and TCRdb holds only the in-frame ones, with some missing. The sample lists more than 550,000 clones; about 90% were seen once.

This sequence originates from a man aged 25-40 years in good health. The sequenced material came from naive CD8+ T cells sorted from blood. The genes are TRBV7-9 and TRBJ2-1; 12 nucleotides match TRBD2. CDR3 in amino acids: CASSLLAGGRNEQFF. The CDR3 DNA follows: TGTGCCAGCAGCCTACTAGCGGGAGGTAGGAATGAGCAGTTCTTC.